These 27 T cell receptor beta chains were sequenced from one sample in a study of cytomegalovirus exposure and HLA in healthy donors. The PCR made use of 60 Vbeta and 13 Jbeta primers. Using immunoSEQ multiplex PCR, the repertoire was profiled, and TCRdb retains in-frame clones only, with some absent. The table lists roughly 78,000 clones, about 64% of them singletons. Sequenced material: PBMCs. The receptors derive from a man aged 25 to 40 in good health and CMV-seropositive.

This clone was observed once. The rearrangement links TRBV9 to TRBJ2-3; 11 bases align to TRBD1. The CDR3 sequence is 16 residues long. Germline lookup yields CDR1 SGDLS and CDR2 YYNGEE. The V gene end was trimmed by 2 bases and the J gene end by 0 bases; junction bases not matched to a gene: 2. This CDR3 reads CASSVGTGGSTDTQYF. Written as DNA, the CDR3 is TGTGCCAGCAGCGTCGGGACAGGGGGGAGCACAGATACGCAGTATTTT.

The chain couples TRBV12-5 to TRBJ1-2, with D possibly TRBD1 on 5 matching bases. V lost 1 base to trimming and J lost 7 bases, with 10 bases between them. Germline V CDR1 and CDR2: LGHNT, FRNRAP. The CDR3 is made up of 13 amino acids. The CDR3: CASGLDGGIGYTF. As DNA, the CDR3 is TGTGCTAGTGGTTTGGACGGGGGAATTGGCTACACCTTC.

This clone was seen once. The J gene is TRBJ2-1, the V gene TRBV5-1; no reliable D call. Germline values: CDR1 SGHRS, CDR2 YFSETQ. V was clipped by 1 base and J by 4 bases, with 6 bases between them. The CDR3 has 13 residues. The CDR3 region has the DNA TGCGCCAGCAGCTTGACAGAGTACAATGAGCAGTTCTTC. Residues: CASSLTEYNEQFF.

The J gene is TRBJ1-2, the V gene TRBV6-1; 8 bases fit TRBD1. Trimming took 4 bases from V and 4 from J; bases not matched to a gene: 8. Per germline, CDR1 MNHNS and CDR2 SASEGT. The CDR3 runs 15 residues. CDR3 protein: CASSALDREGYGYTF. CDR3 nucleotides: TGTGCCAGCAGTGCCCTGGACAGGGAGGGCTATGGCTACACCTTC.

The chain employs TRBV11-3 and TRBJ2-7, with 7 bases that match TRBD2. V shed 5 bases and J 4 bases; nucleotides not matched to a gene: 2. The CDR3 length is 12 residues. Per the germline V gene, CDR1 is SGHNT and CDR2 is YENEEA. The CDR3 loop is CASSILAYEQYF. The CDR3 nucleotides are TGTGCCAGCAGCATACTAGCGTACGAGCAGTACTTC.

The CDR3 spells CASRGEVNSPLHF. The CDR3 coding sequence is TGTGCCAGCAGGGGGGAGGTTAATTCACCCCTCCACTTT. The genes are TRBV2 and TRBJ1-6; a weak D match, TRBD1 (5 bases). The CDR3 is made up of 13 amino acids. V was shortened by 6 bases and J by 6 bases, with 9 bases between the two germline ends. Germline loops: CDR1 SNHLY, CDR2 FYNNEI.

This clone was counted between two and nine times. V and J are TRBV5-1 and TRBJ2-7, with a possible D match to TRBD2 (6 bases). The V gene lost 4 bases and the J gene lost 2 bases, with 16 bases spanning the gap. The CDR3 sequence is 15 residues long. Germline values: CDR1 SGHRS, CDR2 YFSETQ. CDR3 DNA: TGCGCCAGCAGCGCAACCGGGACTTCGGCCTACGAGCAGTACTTC. Its translation is CASSATGTSAYEQYF.

This chain uses TRBV5-4 with TRBJ2-2; D is unresolved. The CDR3 spans 16 residues. Germline CDR1 reads SGHNT; CDR2 reads YYREEE (reference sequence). V lost 0 bases, J lost 1 base, and 10 bases lay in between. The CDR3 protein is CASSLAASLNTGELFF. CDR3 nucleotide sequence: TGTGCCAGCAGCTTGGCTGCGAGCCTGAACACCGGGGAGCTGTTTTTT. Looking up the rest from reference TRBV5-4 and TRBJ2-2 gives the full variable domain: ETGVTQSPTHLIKTRGQQVTLRCSSQSGHNTVSWYQQALGQGPQFIFQYYREEENGRGNFPPRFSGLQFPNYSSELNVNALELDDSALYLCASSLAASLNTGELFFGEGSRLTVL.

The chain employs TRBV4-3 and TRBJ2-2; 7 positions agree with TRBD1. The CDR3 loop spans 16 amino acids. With V trimmed by 1 base and J by 1 base, 3 bases remained unmatched. Germline CDR1 reads LGHNA; CDR2 reads YSLEER. CDR3 nucleotide sequence: TGCGCCAGCAGCCAAGTTCCAGGGGGGAACACCGGGGAGCTGTTTTTT. This sequence encodes CASSQVPGGNTGELFF.

The chain combines TRBV28 with TRBJ2-3, with 8 bases fitting TRBD2. The CDR3 loop spans 16 amino acids. Germline trimming cut 3 bases from V and 4 bases from J; bases unmatched to any gene: 9. Looked up from germline, CDR1 is MDHEN and CDR2 is SYDVKM. The CDR3: CASSFYGRRGADTQYF. The CDR3 nucleotides read TGTGCCAGCAGTTTCTACGGTCGGCGGGGGGCAGATACGCAGTATTTT.

The table lists this clone with a few counts. CDR3 nucleotides: TGTGCCAGCAGCCCCGACTCATATACGCAGTATTTT. Amino acids: CASSPDSYTQYF. The J gene is TRBJ2-3, the V gene TRBV11-3; D gene unclear. Germline V gene data show CDR1 as SGHNT and CDR2 as YENEEA. Trimming cost V 5 bases and J 7 bases, with 10 bases left between them. CDR3 length: 12 amino acids.

The J gene is TRBJ1-1, the V gene TRBV28, with D possibly being TRBD1 (6 bases). Trimming stripped 9 bases from V and 10 bases from J, with 18 bases between. CDR1 and CDR2 from the germline V gene are MDHEN and SYDVKM. The CDR3 runs to 12 residues. The CDR3 DNA follows: TGTGCCAGTTCTGCGGACAGTCGAAGAGCTTTCTTT. Amino acid sequence: CASSADSRRAFF.

This clone was picked up a small number of times. This rearrangement joins TRBV6-5 to TRBJ2-2, with a possible D match to TRBD1 (5 bases). Trimming shortened V by 0 bases and J by 10 bases, and 18 bases separated the two germline ends. Germline-derived CDR1 and CDR2 are MNHEY and SVGAGI. The CDR3 covers 16 residues. Here the CDR3 reads CASSYSLDRWGVELFF. DNA for the CDR3: TGTGCCAGCAGTTACTCGCTCGACAGATGGGGCGTGGAGCTGTTTTTT.

The V call is TRBV10-3, the J call TRBJ2-3; weak D call: TRBD1 (6 bases). The length of the CDR3 is 14 residues. V was trimmed by 11 bases and J by 1 base, leaving 16 bases between them. Germline loops: CDR1 ENHRY, CDR2 SYGVKD. This CDR3 is CAVMEDSRTDTQYF. In DNA, the CDR3 is TGTGCCGTCATGGAGGACAGCCGCACAGATACGCAGTATTTT.

The genes are TRBV2 and TRBJ1-3, with a weak D call TRBD1 (6 bases). The germline V gene has CDR1 SNHLY and CDR2 FYNNEI. This CDR3 contains 16 residues. V was cut by 7 bases and J by 3 bases, with 19 bases left in between. The CDR3 DNA reads TGTGCCAGCATATATCCGACAGGAGCGTTTGGAAACACCATATATTTT. Amino acid sequence: CASIYPTGAFGNTIYF. The whole variable domain, filled in from reference TRBV2 and TRBJ1-3, reads EPEVTQTPSHQVTQMGQEVILRCVPISNHLYFYWYRQILGQKVEFLVSFYNNEISEKSEIFDDQFSVERPDGSNFTLKIRSTKLEDSAMYFCASIYPTGAFGNTIYFGEGSWLTVV.

The chain links TRBV11-3 to TRBJ1-2; no reliable D call. Deletions cut 3 bases from V and 4 bases from J, with 6 bases between. Per germline, CDR1 SGHNT and CDR2 YENEEA. The CDR3 runs 12 residues. The CDR3 loop is CASSFEGYGYTF. DNA for the CDR3: TGTGCCAGCAGCTTCGAGGGCTATGGCTACACCTTC.

The V and J genes are TRBV4-1 and TRBJ1-3; D may be TRBD1 (5 bases). Germline V gene data show CDR1 as MGHRA and CDR2 as YSYEKL. The CDR3 runs 15 residues. With 0 bases removed from V and 4 bases from J, the gap between germline ends came to 10 bases. Here the CDR3 DNA reads TGCGCCAGCAGCCAAGATGGAGGGGCCGGAAACACCATATATTTT. It yields the protein CASSQDGGAGNTIYF.

This chain joins TRBV7-9 and TRBJ1-6; 9 bases fit TRBD1. The CDR3 runs to 15 residues. Looked up from germline, CDR1 is SEHNR and CDR2 is FQNEAQ (reference sequence). V lost 6 bases, J lost 7 bases, and 7 bases stayed unmatched. CDR3 in amino acids: CASRKRTGENSPLHF. CDR3 nucleotides: TGTGCCAGCAGAAAAAGGACAGGGGAAAATTCACCCCTCCACTTT. The variable domain in full, completed from reference TRBV7-9 and TRBJ1-6, reads DTGVSQNPRHKITKRGQNVTFRCDPISEHNRLYWYRQTLGQGPEFLTYFQNEAQLEKSRLLSDRFSAERPKGSFSTLEIQRTEQGDSAMYLCASRKRTGENSPLHFGNGTRLTVT.

CDR3 coding DNA: TGCGCCAGCAGCCAAAGTGTAGCGGCGAGAAATGAGCAGTTCTTC. Protein: CASSQSVAARNEQFF. V is TRBV4-3 and J is TRBJ2-1; D is possibly TRBD2 (6 bases). Germline values: CDR1 LGHNA, CDR2 YSLEER. The CDR3 has 15 residues. V was trimmed by 2 bases and J by 7 bases, leaving 15 bases between them.

This clone was recorded a few times. The chain employs TRBV11-2 and TRBJ2-5; 7 nucleotides align to TRBD1. The CDR3 runs 16 residues. CDR1 and CDR2 (germline): SGHAT, FQNNGV. V dropped 5 bases and J dropped 1; count of bases not matched to a gene: 10. As DNA, the CDR3 is TGTGCCAGCAGCCCGGGACAGACGGGGAGCCAAGAGACCCAGTACTTC. This codes for CASSPGQTGSQETQYF. Supplemented by reference TRBV11-2 and TRBJ2-5, the full variable domain reads EAGVAQSPRYKIIEKRQSVAFWCNPISGHATLYWYQQILGQGPKLLIQFQNNGVVDDSQLPKDRFSAERLKGVDSTLKIQPAKLEDSAVYLCASSPGQTGSQETQYFGPGTRLLVL.

The J gene is TRBJ2-3, the V gene TRBV18, with D possibly matching TRBD1 (5 bases). The CDR3 length is 15 residues. CDR1 KGHSH and CDR2 LQKENI come from the germline V gene. V shed 2 bases and J shed 4 bases, with 13 bases lying between them. For the CDR3, the DNA is TGTGCCAGCTCACCAGGGCAGGGTGGCGCAGATACGCAGTATTTT. It is translated as CASSPGQGGADTQYF.

This clone was detected only a few times. This chain joins TRBV6-1 and TRBJ1-1, with no clear D. The CDR3 spans 13 residues. V was trimmed by 3 bases and J by 4 bases, leaving 9 bases between them. Germline CDR1 is MNHNS and CDR2 is SASEGT. The CDR3 reads CASSDSGFTEAFF. The CDR3 DNA follows: TGTGCCAGCAGTGATAGCGGTTTCACTGAAGCTTTCTTT.

This rearrangement joins TRBV18 to TRBJ2-4; TRBD1 might be the D (5 bases). This CDR3 has 14 amino acids. The V gene lost 0 bases and the J gene lost 6 bases, with 9 bases spanning the gap. Germline CDR1 is KGHSH and CDR2 is LQKENI. The CDR3 DNA reads TGTGCCAGCTCACCACCGACAGAACGAAACATTCAGTACTTC. Residues: CASSPPTERNIQYF.

The chain links TRBV10-3 to TRBJ2-7; TRBD1 agrees at 9 bases. Germline V gene sequence: CDR1 ENHRY, CDR2 SYGVKD. The CDR3 sequence is 14 residues long. V was pared by 4 bases and J by 3 bases, with 4 bases of the junction left unmatched. CDR3 sequence (DNA): TGTGCCATCAGTGGAGGGACAGGGATCTACGAGCAGTACTTC. Its protein product is CAISGGTGIYEQYF.

V is TRBV12-5 and J is TRBJ2-5; a possible D gene is TRBD1 (6 bases). Deletions cut 0 bases from V and 0 bases from J, with 14 bases between. Germline lookup yields CDR1 LGHNT and CDR2 FRNRAP. There are 17 residues in the CDR3. This CDR3 reads CASGLVGRGRNQETQYF. In DNA, the CDR3 is TGTGCTAGTGGTTTGGTGGGCAGGGGAAGAAACCAAGAGACCCAGTACTTC.

Here the CDR3 reads CASSWAGGLNYEQYF. The CDR3 DNA reads TGTGCCAGCAGCTGGGCGGGAGGCTTAAACTACGAGCAGTACTTC. The chain links TRBV27 to TRBJ2-7, with TRBD2 identical over 8 bases. CDR3 length equals 15 residues. Per germline, CDR1 MNHEY and CDR2 SMNVEV (reference sequence). The V segment lost 6 bases and the J segment 3 bases; nucleotides outside the gene matches: 10.

This chain joins TRBV29-1 and TRBJ2-5; D might be TRBD1 (6 bases). Gene TRBJ2-7 matches the end of the DNA better, so the J call may be wrong. CDR1 and CDR2 (germline): SQVTM, ANQGSEA. There are 14 residues in the CDR3. The CDR3, as DNA: TGCAGCGTCGATAGGACGGGACACTCCTACGAGCAGTACTTC. This encodes CSVDRTGHSYEQYF.